A single sample is the source of the 7 T cell receptor beta chains below, sequenced in a study of blood T cell repertoires in COVID-19. Repertoires were generated with immunoSEQ multiplex PCR, while TCRdb's copy carries only in-frame clones and drops some. The sample includes some 100,000 clones, approximately 81% of them seen just once. The material sequenced was peripheral blood. The receptor source for this set is a man at least 80 years old with active or convalescent COVID-19.

The gene calls are TRBV7-3 and TRBJ2-3; possible D gene TRBD2, 5 bases. Germline-derived CDR1 and CDR2 are SGHTA and FQGTGA. There are 17 residues in the CDR3. V lost 4 bases and J lost 2, with 19 bases in between. For the CDR3, the DNA is TGTGCCAGCAGCTCCACACCCGGGATACCTTCCACAGATACGCAGTATTTT. The encoded protein is CASSSTPGIPSTDTQYF.

CDR3 region: CASSFRTAVNEQYF. The DNA of the CDR3 is TGTGCCAGCAGCTTCCGGACAGCTGTCAACGAGCAGTACTTC. This chain links TRBV5-4 with TRBJ2-7; D might be TRBD1 (6 bases). Germline V gene sequence: CDR1 SGHNT, CDR2 YYREEE (reference sequence). Trimming pared 2 bases from V and 5 bases from J, leaving 14 bases between. The CDR3 is 14 amino acids.

The chain joins TRBV10-3 to TRBJ1-6, with 8 bases that match TRBD1. In germline, CDR1 is ENHRY, CDR2 SYGVKD. The CDR3 sequence is 14 residues long. Unmatched junction bases numbered 4, after V lost 5 bases and J lost 7 bases. CDR3 nucleotides: TGTGCCATCAGTCCGGGACAGGCAAATTCACCCCTCCACTTT. It translates to CAISPGQANSPLHF.

The chain joins TRBV4-2 to TRBJ1-3; D may be TRBD1 (6 bases). Deletions cut 5 bases from V and 4 bases from J, with 15 bases between. The CDR3 loop spans 15 amino acids. Germline V gene lookup returns CDR1 LGHNA and CDR2 YNFKEQ. The DNA of the CDR3 is TGTGCCAGCAGCGAGCACAGGGAAACCGGAAACACCATATATTTT. Protein: CASSEHRETGNTIYF.

This sequence joins TRBV6-6 and TRBJ1-2, with D unresolved. The germline V gene encodes CDR1 MNHNY and CDR2 SVGAGI (reference sequence). Deletions cut 2 bases from V and 6 bases from J, with 10 bases between. This CDR3 is built from 13 residues. The CDR3 coding sequence is TGTGCCAGCAGTTACATCAGTACCCATGGCTACACCTTC. This translates into CASSYISTHGYTF.

This clone has just a few counts. The chain employs TRBV4-1 and TRBJ2-7; a possible D gene is TRBD2 (6 bases). The germline V and J ends were trimmed by 5 bases and 0 bases, with 17 bases remaining between them. The CDR3 is 16 amino acids. The germline V gene has CDR1 MGHRA and CDR2 YSYEKL. The CDR3 DNA follows: TGCGCCAGCAGCTTCTTGCGGGACGGCTACTCCTACGAGCAGTACTTC. Its translation is CASSFLRDGYSYEQYF.

This chain joins TRBV5-1 and TRBJ2-5, with D maybe TRBD1 (5 bases). The germline V gene encodes CDR1 SGHRS and CDR2 YFSETQ. This CDR3 region has 14 residues. Trimming left V 0 bases short and J 2 bases short, with 8 bases between. This chain's CDR3 is CASSLATVQETQYF. DNA of the CDR3: TGCGCCAGCAGCTTGGCGACAGTACAAGAGACCCAGTACTTC.